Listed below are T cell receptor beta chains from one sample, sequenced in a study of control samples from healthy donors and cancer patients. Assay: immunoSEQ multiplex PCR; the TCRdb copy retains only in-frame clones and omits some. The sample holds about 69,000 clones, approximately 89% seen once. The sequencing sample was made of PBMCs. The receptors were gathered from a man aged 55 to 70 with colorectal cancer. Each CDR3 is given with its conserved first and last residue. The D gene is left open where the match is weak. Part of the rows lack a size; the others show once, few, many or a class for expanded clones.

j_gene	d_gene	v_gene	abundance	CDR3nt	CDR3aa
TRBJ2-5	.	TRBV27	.	TGTGCCAGCAGTTTATTGGGTGGTGGGGAGACCCAGTACTTC	CASSLLGGGETQYF
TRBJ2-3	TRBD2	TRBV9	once	TGTGCCAGCACCTCACTAGCGGGGGACACAGATACGCAGTATTTT	CASTSLAGDTDTQYF
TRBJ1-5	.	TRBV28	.	TGTGCCAGCAGCCCGCACGGGGGGGTTCAGCCCCAGCATTTT	CASSPHGGVQPQHF
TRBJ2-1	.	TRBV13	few	TGTGCCAGCAGCTTAGGGGCGAGGCCCAATTCCTACAATGAGCAGTTCTTC	CASSLGARPNSYNEQFF
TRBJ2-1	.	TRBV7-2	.	TGTGCCAGCAGCTCGTCATCCTACAATGAGCAGTTCTTC	CASSSSSYNEQFF
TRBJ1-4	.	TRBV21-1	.	TGTGCCAGCAGCAAATTGCGGGGGGAGGCGGGGGCCCTTACAACTAATGAAAAACTGTTTTTT	CASSKLRGEAGALTTNEKLFF
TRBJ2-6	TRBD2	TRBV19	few	TGTGCCAGTAGTATTTTAGCGGGGCTGGGGGGCTCTGGGGCCAACGTCCTGACTTTC	CASSILAGLGGSGANVLTF
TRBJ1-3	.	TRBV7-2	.	TGTGCCAGCAGCCCCCGGGGGGGCGGAAACACCATATATTTT	CASSPRGGGNTIYF
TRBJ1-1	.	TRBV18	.	TGTGCCAGCTCACTCCAGGGGTTCATGAACACTGAAGCTTTCTTT	CASSLQGFMNTEAFF
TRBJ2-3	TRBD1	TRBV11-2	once	TGTGCCAGCAGCTTAACCGGGACAGGGCCAGATACGCAGTATTTT	CASSLTGTGPDTQYF
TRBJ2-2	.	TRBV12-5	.	TGTGCTAGTGGTCAGGGGAACACCGGGGAGCTGTTTTTT	CASGQGNTGELFF
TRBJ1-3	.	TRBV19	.	TGTGCCAGTAGTATTGGGCAGGGATACACCATATATTTT	CASSIGQGYTIYF
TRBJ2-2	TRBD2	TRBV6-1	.	TGTGCCAGCAGTGAAGCTGCGCTAGCGGGGGGGACCGGGGAGCTGTTTTTT	CASSEAALAGGTGELFF
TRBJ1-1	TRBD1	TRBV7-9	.	TGTGCCAGCAGCCAGGAGCAGGGGGCGTTTGAAGCTTTCTTT	CASSQEQGAFEAFF
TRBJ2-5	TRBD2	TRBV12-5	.	TGTCCGGTGGCGGGGGGAAAAGAGACCCAGTACTTC	CPVAGGKETQYF
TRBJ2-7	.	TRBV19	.	TGTGCCAGTAGTGCTCGACGGTGGCCCTCAGGTGGCGAGCAGTACTTC	CASSARRWPSGGEQYF
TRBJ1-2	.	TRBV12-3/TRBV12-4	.	TGTGCCAGCAGGGTGAAGGGCTATGGCTACACCTTC	CASRVKGYGYTF
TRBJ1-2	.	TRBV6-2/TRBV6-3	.	TGTGCCAGCAGTTACGGCCTCCGTGACTATGGCTACACCTTC	CASSYGLRDYGYTF
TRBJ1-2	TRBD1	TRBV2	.	TGTGCCAGCAGTGAAAAGGGGGCGACAGATCTTTATGGCTACACCTTC	CASSEKGATDLYGYTF
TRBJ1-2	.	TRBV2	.	TGTGCCAGCAGACCCGACAGCAGCCTATCTGGCTACACCTTC	CASRPDSSLSGYTF
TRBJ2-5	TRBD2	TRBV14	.	TGTGCCAGCAGCCATAGGGGAGGGGAGACCCAGTACTTC	CASSHRGGETQYF
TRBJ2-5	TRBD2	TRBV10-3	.	TGTGCCATCAGTGAGGGTAGCGGGGGTGAGACCCAGTACTTC	CAISEGSGGETQYF
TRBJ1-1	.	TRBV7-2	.	TGTGCCAGCAGCCCCAGTGTCCCGGGAATAGCTTTCTTT	CASSPSVPGIAFF
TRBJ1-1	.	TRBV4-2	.	TGTGCCAGCGGGGGGGTGAACACTGAAGCTTTCTTT	CASGGVNTEAFF
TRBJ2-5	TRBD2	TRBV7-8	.	TGTGCCAGCAGCTTAGTAATACAGGTGCGGGAGCAAGAGACCCAGTACTTC	CASSLVIQVREQETQYF
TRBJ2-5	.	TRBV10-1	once	TGCGCCAGCAGTGAGAACCCGGGCCCTAACCCAGAGACCCAGTACTTC	CASSENPGPNPETQYF
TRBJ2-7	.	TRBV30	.	TGTGCCTGGAGTACGGGGACCGGGACTCCGCAGTACTTC	CAWSTGTGTPQYF
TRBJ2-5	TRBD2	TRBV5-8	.	TGTGCCAGCAGCCCCGGGACTAGCGGGGGGGCCGGAGAGACCCAGTACTTC	CASSPGTSGGAGETQYF
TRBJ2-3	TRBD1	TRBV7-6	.	TGTGCCAGCAGCTGGGGGACAGCGACCGGAGATACGCAGTATTTT	CASSWGTATGDTQYF
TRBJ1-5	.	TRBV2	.	TGTGCCAGCAGCGCCCCCCCTGGGCAGGTGGCCGATCAGCCCCAGCATTTT	CASSAPPGQVADQPQHF
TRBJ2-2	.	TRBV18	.	TGTGCCAGCTCACCAGTGGAGGGGGCGATAGCCGGGGAGCTGTTTTTT	CASSPVEGAIAGELFF
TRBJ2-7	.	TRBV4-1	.	TGCGCCAGCAGCTCCCGGGTAGGGATTTACGAGCAGTACTTC	CASSSRVGIYEQYF
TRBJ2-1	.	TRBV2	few	TGTGCCAGCAGCAGGACGGACTACAATGAGCAGTTCTTC	CASSRTDYNEQFF
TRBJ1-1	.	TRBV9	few	TGTGCCAGCAGCGTAGAAGGGAACACTGAAGCTTTCTTT	CASSVEGNTEAFF
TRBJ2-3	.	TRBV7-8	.	TGTGCCAGCAGCTTAGGCCCCAGCCTAGGGAGGACCAGCACAGATACGCAGTATTTT	CASSLGPSLGRTSTDTQYF
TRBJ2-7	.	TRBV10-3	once	TGTGCCATCAGTGTTAGTAGTGGCGAGCAGTACTTC	CAISVSSGEQYF
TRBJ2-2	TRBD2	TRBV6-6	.	TGTGCCAGCAGGCCACTAGCGGGCACCGGGGAGCTGTTTTTT	CASRPLAGTGELFF
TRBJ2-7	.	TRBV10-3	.	TGTGCCATCAGTGACCTAATGGGAACCTACGAGCAGTACTTC	CAISDLMGTYEQYF
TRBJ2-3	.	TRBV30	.	TGTGCCTGGAGTCGATCTGCCACAGATACGCAGTATTTT	CAWSRSATDTQYF
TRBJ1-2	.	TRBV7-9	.	TGTGCCAGCAGCTCCGGAGGCGGCTACACCTTC	CASSSGGGYTF
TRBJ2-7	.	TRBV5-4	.	TGTGCCAGCAGCCGACAGGCCTACTACGAGCAGTACTTC	CASSRQAYYEQYF
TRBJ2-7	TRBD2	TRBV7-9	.	TGTGCCAGCAGCCCCTCGGGACTAGCGCACTCCTACGAGCAGTACTTC	CASSPSGLAHSYEQYF
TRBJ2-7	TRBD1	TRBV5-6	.	TGTGCCAGCAGCTTGACAGGGGGCGAGCAGTACTTC	CASSLTGGEQYF
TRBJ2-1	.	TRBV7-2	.	TGTGCCAGCAGCCCCAGGATCAGCTCCTACAATGAGCAGTTCTTC	CASSPRISSYNEQFF
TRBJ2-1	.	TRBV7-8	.	TGTGCCAGCAGCCGGCGGGGTTCCTACAATGAGCAGTTCTTC	CASSRRGSYNEQFF
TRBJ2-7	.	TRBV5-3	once	TGTGCCACTCACGAGCAGTACTTC	CATHEQYF
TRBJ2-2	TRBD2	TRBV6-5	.	TGTGCCAGCAGTTACGGCGGGGGGAACACCGGGGAGCTGTTTTTT	CASSYGGGNTGELFF